This record looks at one TCR beta chain sequence and its context. What it binds is not known. TCRdb redid the calling of the reads with MiXCR, one entry per CDR3 protein. The table includes 200,000 to 250,000 distinct CDR3 sequences, about 12% detected once. The sample is drawn from a study of T cell repertoires in cytomegalovirus infection. Overall study context: The public TCR beta signatures pointed to both CMV infection and matching HLA type.

Overall study findings and caveats: Predominance within the ex vivo response was attributable to HLA-C-restricted CMV-specific TCR beta clonotypes. Public TCR beta family frequency separated CMV-and-HLA carriers, including in an independent cohort.

This CDR3 region has 14 residues. Between the trimmed V and J ends, which lost 6 bases and 4 bases, there was a span of 16 bases. CDR1 and CDR2 from the germline V gene are MNHEY and SVGEGT. The sequence came from a human donor in good health (CMV status not recorded). Some clones in this sample may be carry-over from other donors' samples. The V gene is TRBV6-2 or TRBV6-3, the J gene TRBJ2-7; D gene uncertain. Source material: PBMCs. CDR3 DNA: TGTGCCAGCAGCCTCCCTTTAAGCAGTTACGAGCAGTACTTC. Its translation: CASSLPLSSYEQYF.